The 20 T cell receptor beta chains in this list originate from one sample, sequenced in a study of technical replicates of blood from several donors. TCRdb keeps only in-frame clones here, not all; method: immunoSEQ multiplex PCR. The top ten hold around 4.4% of the sample, which has fewer than 80,000 clones, 85% to 90% seen once. Material for sequencing was PBMCs. The source is a human donor in good health. Some clones in this sample may be carry-over from other donors' samples.

The V gene is TRBV6-6, the J gene TRBJ2-3; 7 bases map to TRBD2. CDR1 and CDR2 (germline): MNHNY, SVGAGI (reference sequence). V lost 1 base, J lost 0 bases, and 4 bases stayed unmatched. This CDR3 region has 16 residues. The CDR3 sequence is CASSYWRGTSTDTQYF. The CDR3 coding sequence is TGTGCCAGCAGTTACTGGCGGGGGACTAGCACAGATACGCAGTATTTT.

The CDR3 region is CASSAPRSTTNYGYTF. For the CDR3, the DNA is TGTGCCAGCAGTGCCCCACGAAGTACCACAAACTATGGCTACACCTTC. The rearrangement joins TRBV6-1 to TRBJ1-2; D remains unclear. The CDR3 sequence is 16 residues long. CDR1 is MNHNS and CDR2 is SASEGT in the germline V gene. V lost 4 bases, J lost 2 bases, and 17 bases lay in between.

This chain connects TRBV9 to TRBJ1-2; 8 bases agree with TRBD1. Germline CDR1 SGDLS, CDR2 YYNGEE. Trimming removed 4 bases from V and 4 bases from J; junction bases left unmatched: 6. The CDR3 contains 14 residues. The CDR3 bases are TGTGCCAGCAGCCTCACAGGGGGAGTCTATGGCTACACCTTC. Translating it yields CASSLTGGVYGYTF.

The V gene is TRBV27, the J gene TRBJ2-5, with D tentatively TRBD2 (6 bases). The CDR3 totals 14 residues. Germline V CDR1 and CDR2: MNHEY, SMNVEV (reference sequence). The V and J ends lost 5 bases and 2 bases respectively, with 12 bases between them. CDR3 residues: CASSKGTLQETQYF. The CDR3, as DNA: TGTGCCAGCAGTAAAGGGACTTTGCAAGAGACCCAGTACTTC.

The chain employs TRBV13 and TRBJ2-5, with 14 bases fitting TRBD2. The ends lost 5 bases at V and 3 bases at J; junction bases unmatched: 8. In germline, CDR1 is PRHDT, CDR2 FYEKMQ (reference sequence). The CDR3 contains 17 residues. This chain's CDR3 is CASSPGLAGVGEETQYF. CDR3 sequence (DNA): TGTGCCAGCAGCCCGGGACTAGCGGGGGTTGGAGAAGAGACCCAGTACTTC.

The rearrangement uses TRBV9 and TRBJ2-7; maybe TRBD2 (6 bases). Germline V gives CDR1 SGDLS, CDR2 YYNGEE. V was trimmed by 4 bases and J by 5 bases, leaving 16 bases between them. The CDR3 sequence is 14 residues long. CDR3 nucleotides: TGTGCCAGCAGCCTGGGACTCCTGACCCACGAGCAGTACTTC. Its translation is CASSLGLLTHEQYF.

The gene calls are TRBV7-9 and TRBJ2-1, with 9 bases matching TRBD1. Germline CDR1 SEHNR, CDR2 FQNEAQ (reference sequence). CDR3 length equals 14 residues. Trimming removed 5 bases from V and 10 bases from J; junction bases left unmatched: 9. CDR3 amino acids: CASSPDRGSEEQFF. CDR3 nucleotides: TGTGCCAGCAGCCCGGACAGGGGTTCTGAGGAGCAGTTCTTC.

The table lists this clone with a few counts. The V gene is TRBV7-2, the J gene TRBJ2-4, with D hard to call. The germline V gene encodes CDR1 SGHTA and CDR2 FQGNSA. This CDR3 is 14 amino acids long. V dropped 2 bases and J dropped 9 bases, with 14 bases sitting between them. The CDR3 DNA reads TGTGCCAGCAGCTTAAATGCGGCCGCCGCCATTCAGTACTTC. Translation: CASSLNAAAAIQYF.

The J gene is TRBJ2-1, the V gene TRBV28, with D maybe TRBD2 (5 bases). The CDR3 runs 14 residues. The germline CDR1 and CDR2 sequences are MDHEN and SYDVKM. V was clipped by 4 bases and J by 2 bases, with 9 bases between them. CDR3 bases: TGTGCCAGCAGTTCCGGGATCCCCTACAATGAGCAGTTCTTC. This sequence encodes CASSSGIPYNEQFF.

CDR3 sequence reads: CASSPGQGPSTDTQYF. CDR3 bases: TGTGCCAGCAGCCCCGGACAGGGTCCGAGCACAGATACGCAGTATTTT. The chain carries TRBV13 and TRBJ2-3, with TRBD1 matching over 8 bases. The CDR3 totals 16 residues. The junction had 7 bases not matched to a gene; V was cut back by 5 bases and J by 0 bases. Germline loops: CDR1 PRHDT, CDR2 FYEKMQ (reference sequence).

The chain is built from TRBV18 and TRBJ2-2; 8 bases line up with TRBD2. This CDR3 is 16 amino acids long. The junction had 8 bases not matched to a gene; V was cut back by 3 bases and J by 5 bases. In germline, CDR1 is KGHSH, CDR2 LQKENI. This CDR3 reads CASSPRIPGGTGELFF. The CDR3 DNA sequence: TGTGCCAGCTCACCTCGAATCCCGGGAGGGACCGGGGAGCTGTTTTTT.

This clone was detected once. The chain employs TRBV10-3 and TRBJ1-1, with 8 positions matching TRBD1. In germline, CDR1 is ENHRY, CDR2 SYGVKD. The CDR3 runs 13 residues. The ends lost 6 bases at V and 5 bases at J; junction bases unmatched: 5. This CDR3 is CAIRDRARTEAFF. The CDR3 DNA reads as TGTGCCATCAGGGACAGGGCGAGAACTGAAGCTTTCTTT.

This chain links TRBV2 with TRBJ2-7, with D perhaps TRBD1 (5 bases). With 10 bases removed from V and 4 bases from J, the gap between germline ends came to 11 bases. The CDR3 consists of 11 residues. Germline CDR1 and CDR2: SNHLY and FYNNEI. The CDR3 bases are TGTGCCACCGAAGACAGATACGAGCAGTACTTC. Translation: CATEDRYEQYF.

This chain connects TRBV10-3 to TRBJ2-3; TRBD1 agrees at 7 bases. J was trimmed by 5 bases and V by 4 bases; bases with no gene match: 6. The CDR3 has 14 amino acids. CDR1 and CDR2 from the germline V gene are ENHRY and SYGVKD. CDR3 in amino acids: CAISGTGLGDTQYF. The CDR3 DNA reads TGTGCCATCAGTGGGACAGGCCTCGGAGATACGCAGTATTTT.

This clone has only a few counts. V usage is TRBV9 and J usage is TRBJ1-3; D ambiguous. Trimming cost V 0 bases and J 0 bases, with 7 bases left between them. In germline, CDR1 is SGDLS, CDR2 YYNGEE. The CDR3 runs to 15 residues. The CDR3 spells CASSVDYSSGNTIYF. In DNA, the CDR3 is TGTGCCAGCAGCGTAGATTACAGCTCTGGAAACACCATATATTTT.

The V call is TRBV7-9, the J call TRBJ2-7; D is uncertain. CDR1 is SEHNR and CDR2 is FQNEAQ in the germline V gene (reference sequence). The CDR3 extends over 13 amino acids. V was shortened by 2 bases and J by 3 bases, with 8 bases between the two germline ends. The CDR3 reads CASSLSSSYEQYF. The CDR3 region has the DNA TGTGCCAGCAGCTTAAGTAGCAGCTACGAGCAGTACTTC.

The rearrangement links TRBV2 to TRBJ2-7; D is perhaps TRBD1 (5 bases). The CDR3 spans 12 residues. The V end was cut by 7 bases, the J end by 6 bases, with 13 bases between. The germline V gene has CDR1 SNHLY and CDR2 FYNNEI. The DNA for the CDR3 is TGTGCCAGCATTCAAGTAGGGGCCGAGCAGTACTTC. It is translated as CASIQVGAEQYF.

V usage is TRBV7-2 and J usage is TRBJ2-5; 13 nucleotides agree with TRBD2. V lost 4 bases, J lost 7 bases, and 9 bases stayed unmatched. Germline V gene lookup returns CDR1 SGHTA and CDR2 FQGNSA. This CDR3 comprises 16 residues. This chain's CDR3 is CASSSRTSGGVGTQYF. CDR3 coding DNA: TGTGCCAGCAGCTCCCGGACTAGCGGGGGCGTGGGGACCCAGTACTTC.

This clone was recorded only once. The V and J genes are TRBV4-3 and TRBJ2-5; no clear D. The CDR3 contains 14 residues. Germline V gene data show CDR1 as LGHNA and CDR2 as YSLEER. V dropped 0 bases and J dropped 6 bases, with 11 bases sitting between them. CDR3 region: CASSQDRGIKTQYF. Written as DNA, the CDR3 is TGCGCCAGCAGCCAAGATCGAGGTATTAAGACCCAGTACTTC.

The chain employs TRBV6-5 and TRBJ2-7; no firm D call. V was cut by 0 bases and J by 0 bases, with 9 bases left in between. There are 15 residues in the CDR3. Germline V lookup: CDR1 MNHEY, CDR2 SVGAGI. This CDR3 is CASSYSAPGSYEQYF. The CDR3 coding sequence is TGTGCCAGCAGTTACTCGGCGCCGGGCTCCTACGAGCAGTACTTC.